These 3 T cell receptor beta chains came from one sample sequenced in a study of cytomegalovirus exposure and HLA in healthy donors. A multiplex PCR was run with 60 Vbeta primers and 13 Jbeta primers. TCRdb's table, derived via immunoSEQ multiplex PCR, lists solely in-frame clones and lacks some. The data contain approximately 100,000 clones, about 74% of them seen just once; the ten biggest clones take up 1.8%. Sequenced: PBMCs. These receptors came from a male donor in good health and CMV-seronegative.

The chain recombines TRBV6-5 with TRBJ1-5; 7 nucleotides match TRBD1. The CDR3 is made up of 14 amino acids. J gave up 3 bases and V 6 bases, and 5 bases lay outside the gene matches. Looked up from germline, CDR1 is MNHEY and CDR2 is SVGAGI. In nucleotides, the CDR3 is TGTGCCAGCAGCCGGACAGGCCTCAATCAGCCCCAGCATTTT. Translating it yields CASSRTGLNQPQHF.

J is TRBJ2-7 and V is TRBV30; tentatively, D is TRBD2 (6 bases). V lost 4 bases, J lost 7 bases, and 14 bases lay in between. Germline-derived CDR1 and CDR2 are GTSNPN and SVGIG (reference sequence). The CDR3 is made up of 12 amino acids. DNA of the CDR3: TGTGCCTGGAACTTCGGAGGGCGGGAGCAGTACTTC. Encoded protein: CAWNFGGREQYF.

This chain connects TRBV9 to TRBJ2-2, with D possibly TRBD1 on 5 matching bases. CDR3 length: 16 residues. Trimming removed 4 bases from V and 6 bases from J, with 19 bases in between. Germline CDR1 SGDLS, CDR2 YYNGEE. CDR3 coding DNA: TGTGCCAGCAGCACGAGACGTAGGGGAAGCGCCGGGGAGCTGTTTTTT. This encodes CASSTRRRGSAGELFF.